This entry lists 32 T cell receptor beta chains sequenced from one sample in a study of blood T cell repertoires in COVID-19. Libraries were prepared by immunoSEQ multiplex PCR; TCRdb keeps only in-frame clonotypes and omits some of them. The sample records more than 95,000 clones, 90% to 95% being singletons. Sequenced sample: peripheral blood. The source of these receptors is a human donor in a cohort sampled during active COVID-19.

This chain connects TRBV10-3 to TRBJ2-7, with a possible D match to TRBD2 (5 bases). The length of the CDR3 is 15 residues. The germline gives CDR1 ENHRY, CDR2 SYGVKD. Trimming cost V 10 bases and J 4 bases, with 23 bases left between them. The CDR3 nucleotides read TGTGCCACCCAATCTAATGCACAACGGGGTTACGAGCAGTACTTC. Its protein product is CATQSNAQRGYEQYF.

J is TRBJ1-1 and V is TRBV4-1, with D unclear. Trimming shortened V by 6 bases and J by 3 bases, and 11 bases separated the two germline ends. Germline V gene lookup returns CDR1 MGHRA and CDR2 YSYEKL. The CDR3 is made up of 13 amino acids. The CDR3 region has the DNA TGCGCCAGCAGAACGGGAGGCCACACTGAAGCTTTCTTT. Protein sequence: CASRTGGHTEAFF.

The rearrangement uses TRBV3-1 (or the pseudogene TRBV3-2) and TRBJ2-1; 12 positions agree with TRBD2. CDR1 is LGHDT, CDR2 YNNKEL, per germline (reference sequence). J was trimmed by 0 bases and V by 4 bases; bases with no gene match: 7. The CDR3 is 18 residues long. The CDR3 sequence is CASSLWTSGTYSYNEQFF. In DNA form, the CDR3 reads TGTGCCAGCAGCCTGTGGACTAGCGGGACGTACTCCTACAATGAGCAGTTCTTC.

The genes are TRBV27 and TRBJ2-5; possible D gene TRBD2, 5 bases. Trimming took 2 bases from V and 4 from J, leaving 20 bases between them. CDR1 and CDR2 from the germline V gene are MNHEY and SMNVEV (reference sequence). The CDR3 loop spans 17 amino acids. CDR3 residues: CASSLRALGAVPETQYF. CDR3 nucleotides: TGTGCCAGCAGTTTAAGGGCACTAGGAGCCGTTCCAGAGACCCAGTACTTC.

The J gene is TRBJ2-1, the V gene TRBV5-4, with 8 bases lining up with TRBD2. J lost 6 bases, V lost 0 bases, and 8 bases had no gene match. CDR1 and CDR2 (germline): SGHNT, YYREEE (reference sequence). This CDR3 has 16 residues. CDR3 sequence: CASSLDLAGGVNEQFF. CDR3 nucleotide sequence: TGTGCCAGCAGCTTGGATCTCGCGGGGGGTGTCAATGAGCAGTTCTTC.

The chain links TRBV5-5 to TRBJ2-1; 8 bases agree with TRBD2. CDR3 length equals 16 residues. J was trimmed by 3 bases and V by 0 bases; bases with no gene match: 5. From germline, CDR1 is SGHKS and CDR2 YYEKEE (reference sequence). The CDR3 loop reads CASSLESGSYYNEQFF. For the CDR3, the DNA is TGTGCCAGCAGCTTGGAAAGCGGGAGCTACTACAATGAGCAGTTCTTC. The full variable domain, with the rest looked up from reference TRBV5-5 and TRBJ2-1, is DAGVTQSPTHLIKTRGQQVTLRCSPISGHKSVSWYQQVLGQGPQFIFQYYEKEERGRGNFPDRFSARQFPNYSSELNVNALLLGDSALYLCASSLESGSYYNEQFFGPGTRLTVL.

This clone was observed a single time. V gene TRBV10-3 combines with J gene TRBJ2-3; D is perhaps TRBD2 (7 bases). CDR1 ENHRY and CDR2 SYGVKD come from the germline V gene. V was trimmed by 9 bases and J by 4 bases, leaving 11 bases between them. CDR3 size: 12 residues. The CDR3 loop reads CAIGGGPDTQYF. Here the CDR3 DNA reads TGTGCCATTGGGGGGGGGCCAGATACGCAGTATTTT.

J is TRBJ2-3 and V is TRBV24-1, with 12 bases matching TRBD2. V lost 3 bases, J lost 4 bases, and 4 bases stayed unmatched. The CDR3 is 16 residues long. CDR1 is KGHDR and CDR2 is SFDVKD in the germline V gene. The CDR3 nucleotides are TGTGCCACCAGTGATCGGACTAGCGGGAATCCAGATACGCAGTATTTT. This encodes CATSDRTSGNPDTQYF.

J is TRBJ2-7 and V is TRBV27, with D maybe TRBD1 (6 bases). V gave up 0 bases and J gave up 5 bases, with 17 bases separating them. CDR3 size: 16 residues. Germline V gene data show CDR1 as MNHEY and CDR2 as SMNVEV (reference sequence). The DNA of the CDR3 is TGTGCCAGCAGTTTATCGATTGTAACAGGGTTGGACGAGCAGTACTTC. This gives the protein CASSLSIVTGLDEQYF.

The chain combines TRBV21-1 with TRBJ2-7; TRBD2, the table's D call, lacks a check against the DNA. TRBV21-1 is assigned pseudogene status. This CDR3 is built from 19 residues. CDR3 sequence: CASSESSNRLAGDPYEQYF. Written as DNA, the CDR3 is TGTGCCAGCAGCGAAAGTAGTAATCGACTAGCGGGAGATCCCTACGAGCAGTACTTC.

The V call is TRBV10-3, the J call TRBJ1-3, with a possible D match to TRBD1 (5 bases). The germline V and J ends were trimmed by 3 bases and 0 bases, with 9 bases remaining between them. This CDR3 comprises 15 residues. The V gene's germline CDR1 is ENHRY and CDR2 SYGVKD. The CDR3 loop is CAISDPGISGNTIYF. In DNA form, the CDR3 reads TGTGCCATCAGTGACCCAGGGATCTCTGGAAACACCATATATTTT.

The CDR3 here is CATQEVAGAYNEQFF. The CDR3 DNA reads TGTGCCACCCAAGAGGTAGCGGGGGCGTACAATGAGCAGTTCTTC. The chain recombines TRBV19 with TRBJ2-1; the match to TRBD2 covers 9 bases. V was pared by 10 bases and J by 4 bases, with 11 bases of the junction left unmatched. The CDR3 contains 15 residues. In germline, CDR1 is LNHDA, CDR2 SQIVND (reference sequence).

This chain joins TRBV6-2 or TRBV6-3 and TRBJ2-1; tentatively, D is TRBD2 (7 bases). The CDR3 is made up of 15 amino acids. The V end lost 2 bases, the J end lost 5 bases, and 13 bases lay between the germline ends. Germline values: CDR1 MNHEY, CDR2 SVGEGT. The CDR3 coding sequence is TGTGCCAGCAGTTACGGGAGGGGGGTACACAATGAGCAGTTCTTC. Translation: CASSYGRGVHNEQFF.

The chain uses TRBV7-9 and TRBJ1-6; D may be TRBD1 (5 bases). The V gene lost 5 bases and the J gene lost 6 bases, with 11 bases spanning the gap. The CDR3 loop spans 14 amino acids. The germline V gene has CDR1 SEHNR and CDR2 FQNEAQ (reference sequence). This chain's CDR3 is CASSRQKANSPLHF. In DNA form, the CDR3 reads TGTGCCAGCAGCCGACAGAAAGCTAATTCACCCCTCCACTTT.

The CDR3 protein is CASSPGQGQSSPLHF. The CDR3, as DNA: TGTGCCAGCAGCCCCGGACAGGGACAAAGTTCACCCCTCCACTTT. The V gene is TRBV7-2, the J gene TRBJ1-6; 8 positions match TRBD1. CDR1 and CDR2 (germline): SGHTA, FQGNSA. Trimming removed 5 bases from V and 9 bases from J; junction bases left unmatched: 9. CDR3 length: 15 residues.

CDR3 sequence reads: CATSRESPGGSGKTQYF. The CDR3 nucleotides are TGTGCCACCAGCAGAGAAAGTCCGGGGGGATCAGGAAAGACCCAGTACTTC. The J gene is TRBJ2-5, the V gene TRBV15; 7 bases align to TRBD2. This CDR3 comprises 17 residues. J gave up 6 bases and V 0 bases, and 13 bases lay outside the gene matches. CDR1 LNHNV and CDR2 YYDKDF come from the germline V gene (reference sequence). The full variable domain, completed using reference TRBV15 and TRBJ2-5, is DAMVIQNPRYQVTQFGKPVTLSCSQTLNHNVMYWYQQKSSQAPKLLFHYYDKDFNNEADTPDNFQSRRPNTSFCFLDIRSPGLGDTAMYLCATSRESPGGSGKTQYFGPGTRLLVL.

The V and J genes are TRBV25-1 and TRBJ1-4; 8 nucleotides agree with TRBD1. J was trimmed by 0 bases and V by 5 bases; bases with no gene match: 8. Germline V gene sequence: CDR1 MGHDK, CDR2 SYGVNS. The CDR3 totals 17 residues. As DNA, the CDR3 is TGTGCCAGCAGTTTCAGGGGGCTAGGATCAACTAATGAAAAACTGTTTTTT. As protein: CASSFRGLGSTNEKLFF. Drawing the rest from reference TRBV25-1 and TRBJ1-4, the complete variable domain is EADIYQTPRYLVIGTGKKITLECSQTMGHDKMYWYQQDPGMELHLIHYSYGVNSTEKGDLSSESTVSRIRTEHFPLTLESARPSHTSQYLCASSFRGLGSTNEKLFFGSGTQLSVL.

The chain links TRBV19 to TRBJ2-7; 9 bases are shared with TRBD1. The CDR3 consists of 14 residues. V shed 6 bases and J 6 bases; nucleotides not matched to a gene: 9. Germline V gene sequence: CDR1 LNHDA, CDR2 SQIVND (reference sequence). DNA for the CDR3: TGTGCCAGTAGACCCGGGACAGGGAGCCGCGAGCAGTACTTC. Translating gives CASRPGTGSREQYF.

The chain is built from TRBV7-2 and TRBJ2-1; the D gene is possibly TRBD1 (5 bases). V lost 1 base to trimming and J lost 3 bases, with 13 bases between them. The CDR3 runs 16 residues. Germline-derived CDR1 and CDR2 are SGHTA and FQGNSA. The CDR3 loop is CASSLEVQDYYNEQFF. CDR3 coding DNA: TGTGCCAGCAGCTTAGAGGTACAGGATTACTACAATGAGCAGTTCTTC.

The gene calls are TRBV9 and TRBJ2-1; 7 bases align to TRBD1. Trimming removed 3 bases from V and 6 bases from J; junction bases left unmatched: 9. This CDR3 has 15 residues. Germline V gene sequence: CDR1 SGDLS, CDR2 YYNGEE. CDR3 nucleotides: TGTGCCAGCAGCGAGAGACAGGGAAGACGCAATGAGCAGTTCTTC. Protein: CASSERQGRRNEQFF.

This clone has just one count. The rearrangement uses TRBV5-4 and TRBJ2-3; 15 bases are a match to TRBD2. J was trimmed by 5 bases and V by 4 bases; bases with no gene match: 5. The CDR3 consists of 16 residues. CDR1 and CDR2 (germline): SGHNT, YYREEE (reference sequence). This CDR3 is CASSRTSGGARDTQYF. DNA for the CDR3: TGTGCCAGCAGCCGGACTAGCGGGGGGGCAAGAGATACGCAGTATTTT.

V and J are TRBV2 and TRBJ1-2; 8 nucleotides agree with TRBD1. This CDR3 comprises 16 residues. V was clipped by 6 bases and J by 5 bases; unmatched bases: 14. Germline V gives CDR1 SNHLY, CDR2 FYNNEI. This chain's CDR3 is CASRETGVGPLYGYTF. The CDR3 region has the DNA TGTGCCAGCAGAGAGACAGGGGTGGGACCACTATATGGCTACACCTTC.

This clone was counted once. The V call is TRBV7-9, the J call TRBJ2-5; D possibly corresponds to TRBD1 (6 bases). The germline V and J ends were trimmed by 2 bases and 1 base, with 11 bases remaining between them. CDR3 length: 15 amino acids. The germline V gene has CDR1 SEHNR and CDR2 FQNEAQ (reference sequence). The CDR3 sequence is CASSLSRDTQETQYF. For the CDR3, the DNA is TGTGCCAGCAGCTTATCCCGGGACACCCAAGAGACCCAGTACTTC.

The V gene is TRBV28, the J gene TRBJ1-6; D is undetermined. The germline gives CDR1 MDHEN, CDR2 SYDVKM. This CDR3 has 13 residues. V lost 3 bases and J 7 bases, leaving 7 bases between the germline ends. The CDR3 DNA reads TGTGCCAGCAGTTTGGTGGCAAATTCACCCCTCCACTTT. Amino acid sequence: CASSLVANSPLHF.

The chain couples TRBV5-4 to TRBJ2-5; perhaps TRBD2 as D (5 bases). The germline CDR1 and CDR2 sequences are SGHNT and YYREEE (reference sequence). The CDR3 spans 15 residues. V gave up 1 base and J gave up 3 bases, with 13 bases separating them. Here the CDR3 reads CASSLYQSGKETQYF. The CDR3 DNA sequence: TGTGCCAGCAGCTTGTACCAGTCGGGAAAAGAGACCCAGTACTTC.

V gene TRBV2 combines with J gene TRBJ2-7; D might be TRBD2 (6 bases). Trimming removed 2 bases from V and 0 bases from J, with 20 bases in between. CDR1 is SNHLY, CDR2 FYNNEI, per germline. CDR3 length: 18 residues. The CDR3 protein is CASSEFAAGGTFSYEQYF. The CDR3, as DNA: TGTGCCAGCAGTGAATTCGCAGCGGGTGGGACTTTCTCCTACGAGCAGTACTTC. The complete variable domain, with remaining parts taken from reference TRBV2 and TRBJ2-7, reads EPEVTQTPSHQVTQMGQEVILRCVPISNHLYFYWYRQILGQKVEFLVSFYNNEISEKSEIFDDQFSVERPDGSNFTLKIRSTKLEDSAMYFCASSEFAAGGTFSYEQYFGPGTRLTVT.

J is TRBJ2-7 and V is TRBV2; 9 positions agree with TRBD1. Germline CDR1 reads SNHLY; CDR2 reads FYNNEI. J lost 3 bases, V lost 0 bases, and 6 bases had no gene match. This CDR3 has 16 residues. The CDR3 loop reads CASSEATGTGNYEQYF. In nucleotides, the CDR3 is TGTGCCAGCAGTGAAGCTACCGGGACAGGGAACTACGAGCAGTACTTC. Full variable domain (rest looked up from reference TRBV2 and TRBJ2-7): EPEVTQTPSHQVTQMGQEVILRCVPISNHLYFYWYRQILGQKVEFLVSFYNNEISEKSEIFDDQFSVERPDGSNFTLKIRSTKLEDSAMYFCASSEATGTGNYEQYFGPGTRLTVT.

The J gene is TRBJ2-4, the V gene TRBV10-2; TRBD2 might be the D (6 bases). Germline V gene sequence: CDR1 WSHSY, CDR2 SAAADI. The CDR3 runs to 13 residues. V was clipped by 6 bases and J by 7 bases, with 13 bases between them. The CDR3: CASRGGVVNIQYF. CDR3 bases: TGCGCCAGCAGGGGGGGAGTCGTGAACATTCAGTACTTC.

This clone was detected only a few times. Other DNA sequences in the sample encode the same CDR3. The rearrangement uses TRBV2 and TRBJ1-2; possibly TRBD1 for D (6 bases). This CDR3 is built from 13 residues. Trimming took 4 bases from V and 2 from J, leaving 8 bases between them. Germline V gives CDR1 SNHLY, CDR2 FYNNEI. As DNA, the CDR3 is TGTGCCAGCAGTGGGACAGCCAACTATGGCTACACCTTC. Its translation is CASSGTANYGYTF.

This chain connects TRBV6-1 to TRBJ1-2, with TRBD1 matching over 8 bases. The CDR3 is 17 residues long. Trimming cost V 1 base and J 4 bases; bases outside gene matches: 11. The germline V gene has CDR1 MNHNS and CDR2 SASEGT. The CDR3 nucleotides are TGTGCCAGCAGTGAAGGGGACAGGAGGGCCATGAGCTATGGCTACACCTTC. It yields the protein CASSEGDRRAMSYGYTF.

This rearrangement joins TRBV28 to TRBJ1-6; 8 bases agree with TRBD1. The CDR3 has 18 amino acids. Germline assignment: CDR1 MDHEN and CDR2 SYDVKM. With V trimmed by 3 bases and J by 7 bases, 14 bases remained unmatched. CDR3 bases: TGTGCCAGCAGTTTCGCTGGACAGGGTTACCGTGACAATTCACCCCTCCACTTT. This encodes CASSFAGQGYRDNSPLHF.

The rearrangement uses TRBV5-1 and TRBJ2-5; D is perhaps TRBD2 (6 bases). The CDR3 consists of 14 residues. V was clipped by 3 bases and J by 2 bases, with 11 bases between them. Germline CDR1 reads SGHRS; CDR2 reads YFSETQ. CDR3 coding DNA: TGCGCCAGCAGCTCCTTAGCGGCACAAGAGACCCAGTACTTC. Its translation is CASSSLAAQETQYF.